The 25 T cell receptor beta chains in this list originate from one sample, sequenced in a study of T cells in Graves' hyperthyroidism and ophthalmopathy. From RNA transcripts, TCR beta CDR3 regions were amplified. Using the HTBI primer set, a first-round RT-PCR was run on the TCR CDR3. TCRdb recomputed calls from the multiplex PCR reads with MiXCR, one row per CDR3 protein. Here the sample spans about 660,000 distinct CDR3 sequences, 45% being singletons. The source material was peripheral blood or thyroid tissue (not recorded which). These receptors were collected from an adult man with Graves' disease, either hyperthyroidism or ophthalmopathy (not recorded which).

This clonotype appeared many times. The gene calls are TRBV24-1 and TRBJ1-2, with 7 positions matching TRBD1. Germline V lookup: CDR1 KGHDR, CDR2 SFDVKD. CDR3 length: 14 amino acids. V was pared by 3 bases and J by 5 bases, with 5 bases of the junction left unmatched. CDR3 sequence: CATSDPQGQYGYTF. The CDR3 nucleotides are TGTGCCACCAGTGATCCCCAGGGACAGTATGGCTACACCTTC.

The genes are TRBV10-3 and TRBJ2-7; possible D gene TRBD1, 6 bases. V was trimmed by 8 bases and J by 2 bases, leaving 13 bases between them. The CDR3 length is 13 residues. From germline, CDR1 is ENHRY and CDR2 SYGVKD. CDR3 loop: CAIRDPGAYEQYF. The CDR3 nucleotides read TGTGCCATCCGGGATCCAGGGGCCTACGAGCAGTACTTC.

This clonotype turned up a few times. The rearrangement joins TRBV6-5 to TRBJ1-2; tentatively, D is TRBD1 (5 bases). CDR3 length equals 15 residues. From germline, CDR1 is MNHEY and CDR2 SVGAGI. Trimming took off 6 bases at V and 3 bases at J, with 17 bases between the two ends. The CDR3: CASRWQGRRDYGYTF. DNA for the CDR3: TGTGCCAGCAGGTGGCAGGGACGACGGGACTATGGCTACACCTTC.

J is TRBJ1-6 and V is TRBV6-5; unclear D gene. This CDR3 has 16 amino acids. Trimming stripped 4 bases from V and 4 bases from J, with 14 bases between. CDR1 MNHEY and CDR2 SVGAGI come from the germline V gene. The CDR3 sequence: CASSLFGQPYNSPLHF. CDR3 bases: TGTGCCAGCAGTTTATTCGGCCAGCCTTATAATTCACCCCTCCACTTT.

V is TRBV9 and J is TRBJ2-2; 8 positions agree with TRBD2. V shed 0 bases and J 6 bases; nucleotides not matched to a gene: 1. Germline V gene data show CDR1 as SGDLS and CDR2 as YYNGEE. The CDR3 loop spans 14 amino acids. CDR3: CASSVAAGAGELFF. CDR3 DNA sequence: TGTGCCAGCAGCGTAGCAGCGGGAGCCGGGGAGCTGTTTTTT.

As for this clonotype: This likely comes from a read error, as the CDR3 has no conserved phenylalanine or tryptophan at its end. The DNA is left out, because the CDR3 cannot be placed on it with certainty; the CDR3 is given as TCRdb lists it. The chain links TRBV10-1 to TRBJ1-6. Inclusive of both ends, the CDR3 amounts to 8 amino acids. Germline values: CDR1 WNHNN, CDR2 SYGVQD (reference sequence). This CDR3 reads CASSEYGR.

The chain couples TRBV29-1 to TRBJ2-2; 7 bases map to TRBD2. The CDR3 has 12 residues. Germline-derived CDR1 and CDR2 are SQVTM and ANQGSEA. With 4 bases clipped from V and 6 bases from J, the junction kept 2 bases outside the gene matches. CDR3 sequence reads: CSVAGGAGELFF. CDR3 DNA sequence: TGCAGCGTTGCTGGGGGGGCCGGGGAGCTGTTTTTT.

This rearrangement joins TRBV29-1 to TRBJ1-5; D call uncertain. Germline assignment: CDR1 SQVTM and CDR2 ANQGSEA. The CDR3 has 13 amino acids. The CDR3 region has the DNA TGCAGATTAGACCCCCTCAGCAATCAGCCCCAGCATTTT. Protein product: CRLDPLSNQPQHF.

Concerning this clonotype itself: Being one base from a much bigger clone, this may be a read error. The rearrangement uses TRBV20-1 and TRBJ1-5, with D tentatively TRBD1 (6 bases). Germline V gene sequence: CDR1 DFQATT, CDR2 SNEGSKA (reference sequence). The CDR3 has 13 amino acids. V was shortened by 6 bases and J by 12 bases, with 21 bases between the two germline ends. The CDR3 spells CSATRQVDRLQHF. DNA for the CDR3: TGCAGTGCGACCCGACAGGTGGATAGGCTCCAGCATTTT.

Many counts were recorded for this clonotype. This sequence joins TRBV24-1 and TRBJ1-3; the D is unclear. V was trimmed by 11 bases and J by 0 bases, leaving 10 bases between them. CDR3 length: 13 residues. The germline V gene has CDR1 KGHDR and CDR2 SFDVKD. The CDR3 spells CANRGDSGNTIYF. Here the CDR3 DNA reads TGTGCCAACCGGGGAGACTCTGGAAACACCATATATTTT.

CDR3 sequence (DNA): TGTGCCAGCCTCCGAGAGGAGAATTCACCCCTCCACTTT. Its protein product is CASLREENSPLHF. The chain recombines TRBV6-1 with TRBJ1-6, with D hard to call. Germline values: CDR1 MNHNS, CDR2 SASEGT. This CDR3 is 13 amino acids long. Trimming cost V 8 bases and J 7 bases, with 12 bases left between them.

This clonotype was seen more than once but under ten times. The chain couples TRBV14 to TRBJ2-7; D might be TRBD2 (6 bases). Germline lookup yields CDR1 SGHDN and CDR2 FVKESK. With 5 bases removed from V and 3 bases from J, the gap between germline ends came to 11 bases. The CDR3 totals 13 residues. The CDR3 coding sequence is TGTGCCAGCAGCATCCCGGGACTCTACGAGCAGTACTTC. It yields the protein CASSIPGLYEQYF.

This clonotype was found many times. V gene TRBV24-1 combines with J gene TRBJ1-5, with a tentative D call TRBD1 (6 bases). Trimming took 7 bases from V and 5 from J, leaving 20 bases between them. In germline, CDR1 is KGHDR, CDR2 SFDVKD. The CDR3 covers 16 residues. CDR3 sequence (DNA): TGTGCCACCAGCGTAGGGGGAGGAGCGGTAGATCAGCCCCAGCATTTT. Its protein product is CATSVGGGAVDQPQHF.

The genes are TRBV10-3 and TRBJ2-7; TRBD1 matches at 8 bases. V was pared by 3 bases and J by 3 bases, with 10 bases of the junction left unmatched. CDR1 is ENHRY and CDR2 is SYGVKD in the germline V gene. This CDR3 is built from 16 residues. The CDR3 region has the DNA TGTGCCATCAGTGAAAGACCGGGACAGGAGGACTACGAGCAGTACTTC. This sequence encodes CAISERPGQEDYEQYF.

This clonotype was counted only a few times. J is TRBJ2-5 and V is TRBV7-6; 14 bases are shared with TRBD2. Unmatched junction bases numbered 7, after V lost 5 bases and J lost 5 bases. This CDR3 is 16 amino acids long. Germline CDR1 SGHVS, CDR2 FNYEAQ. The DNA for the CDR3 is TGTGCCAGCAGCCTTGGGACTAGCGGGAGCAAGGAGACCCAGTACTTC. Translating it yields CASSLGTSGSKETQYF.

J is TRBJ2-2 and V is TRBV7-8; D possibly corresponds to TRBD2 (6 bases). Between the trimmed V and J ends, which lost 6 bases and 6 bases, there was a span of 11 bases. Germline V gives CDR1 SGHVS, CDR2 FQNEAQ. This CDR3 spans 13 amino acids. The chain's CDR3 is CASSDWGAGELFF. The CDR3 region has the DNA TGTGCCAGCAGTGATTGGGGGGCCGGGGAGCTGTTTTTT.

This clonotype was found many times. This chain links TRBV24-1 with TRBJ1-2; D remains ambiguous. The germline V and J ends were trimmed by 3 bases and 4 bases, with 11 bases remaining between them. The CDR3 length is 14 residues. Per germline, CDR1 KGHDR and CDR2 SFDVKD. The CDR3: CATSDGHRGYGYTF. The CDR3 nucleotides read TGTGCCACCAGTGATGGGCATCGAGGCTATGGCTACACCTTC.

The chain links TRBV19 to TRBJ2-7, with TRBD1 identical over 11 bases. CDR3 length: 16 amino acids. Per germline, CDR1 LNHDA and CDR2 SQIVND (reference sequence). The J segment lost 3 bases and the V segment lost 9 bases, leaving 13 bases of the junction unmatched. The CDR3 here is CASSSFRDRGDYEQYF. The CDR3 DNA sequence: TGTGCCAGCAGCTCCTTCCGGGACAGGGGGGACTACGAGCAGTACTTC.

The chain joins TRBV24-1 to TRBJ2-7; TRBD2 agrees at 7 bases. V was pared by 3 bases and J by 4 bases, with 14 bases of the junction left unmatched. CDR3 length: 17 amino acids. Germline V gene sequence: CDR1 KGHDR, CDR2 SFDVKD. DNA of the CDR3: TGTGCCACCAGTGATGCCACCACAGCGGGACGGAATTACGAGCAGTACTTC. As protein: CATSDATTAGRNYEQYF.

Details on this clonotype: A read error is possible here, since a much larger clone lies one base away. The chain employs TRBV7-2 and TRBJ1-5; possible D gene TRBD1, 5 bases. Trimming removed 6 bases from V and 6 bases from J, with 21 bases in between. The CDR3 covers 16 residues. Germline CDR1 SGHTA, CDR2 FQGNSA. The CDR3 protein is CASRLPGTDRSQPQHF. The CDR3 DNA sequence: TGTGCCAGCAGATTACCTGGGACGGACCGTAGTCAGCCCCAGCATTTT.

With respect to this clonotype: A much larger clonotype is one base distant, so this may be a read error. The J gene is TRBJ1-2, the V gene TRBV15, with a weak D call TRBD1 (6 bases). There are 14 residues in the CDR3. Germline CDR1 LNHNV, CDR2 YYDKDF (reference sequence). For the CDR3, the DNA is TGTGCCACCAGCGGAGATAGGGGGGCGCGGGGCTACACCTTC. Its protein is CATSGDRGARGYTF.

This clonotype has only a few counts. The V call is TRBV11-2, the J call TRBJ1-6; 7 bases agree with TRBD1. V lost 5 bases to trimming and J lost 7 bases; unmatched junction nucleotides: 5. CDR1 SGHAT and CDR2 FQNNGV come from the germline V gene. The length of the CDR3 is 14 residues. CDR3 amino acids: CASSRRQGNSPLHF. CDR3 nucleotides: TGTGCCAGCAGCCGGAGACAGGGAAATTCACCCCTCCACTTT.

This CDR3 is CASSQDPGQKAFF. The CDR3 DNA reads as TGTGCCAGCAGCCAAGACCCGGGACAGAAAGCTTTCTTT. J is TRBJ1-1 and V is TRBV3-1; 7 nucleotides match TRBD1. V lost 0 bases, J lost 9 bases, and 4 bases stayed unmatched. The CDR3 totals 13 residues. Germline loops: CDR1 LGHDT, CDR2 YNNKEL (reference sequence). The variable domain in full, with the rest retrieved from reference TRBV3-1 and TRBJ1-1, is DTAVSQTPKYLVTQMGNDKSIKCEQNLGHDTMYWYKQDSKKFLKIMFSYNNKELIINETVPNRFSPKSPDKAHLNLHINSLELGDSAVYFCASSQDPGQKAFFGQGTRLTVV.

CDR3 DNA sequence: TGCAGTGCTAGAGATTCGGGAGGCCCGTCCTACGAGCAGTACTTC. This encodes CSARDSGGPSYEQYF. The chain uses TRBV20-1 and TRBJ2-7; the match to TRBD2 covers 7 bases. The CDR3 sequence is 15 residues long. V lost 0 bases and J lost 1; bases outside the gene matches: 6. The germline V gene has CDR1 DFQATT and CDR2 SNEGSKA (reference sequence).

The chain couples TRBV7-9 to TRBJ1-1; 8 bases map to TRBD1. The CDR3 sequence is 14 residues long. Trimming took 5 bases from V and 4 from J; bases not matched to a gene: 6. Germline V lookup: CDR1 SEHNR, CDR2 FQNEAQ (reference sequence). The CDR3 here is CASSRLTGGTEAFF. The CDR3 DNA reads as TGTGCCAGCAGCCGACTTACAGGGGGCACTGAAGCTTTCTTT.